These 32 T cell receptor beta chains were all obtained from the same sample, sequenced in a study of molecular identifiers for immune sequencing clone quantification. In TCRdb, the PCR reads were re-called with MiXCR into one record per CDR3 protein. The repertoire includes some 10,000 distinct CDR3 sequences, 18% of them detected once, and around 2.1% sits in the top ten. Sequences were obtained from naive CD8+ T cells from blood, with Jurkat cell RNA spiked in. The sample's subset: FACS-sorted CD8+CD4-CCR7+CD45RA+ naive T cells. These receptors came from a human donor in good health. Some libraries in this study had Jurkat cell RNA spiked in.

This clonotype has only a few counts. The gene calls are TRBV20-1 and TRBJ2-1, with a weak D call TRBD1 (6 bases). The CDR3 loop spans 14 amino acids. The V gene lost 5 bases and the J gene lost 0 bases, with 11 bases spanning the gap. The germline V gene has CDR1 DFQATT and CDR2 SNEGSKA (reference sequence). The CDR3 DNA sequence: TGCAGTGCTGAGGACAGCCTCTCCTACAATGAGCAGTTCTTC. Protein: CSAEDSLSYNEQFF.

On this clonotype: A read error may be the cause here, since a much bigger clone is one base away. The chain recombines TRBV6-8 with TRBJ2-5, with D hard to call. The CDR3 totals 14 residues. The germline V gene has CDR1 MNHGY and CDR2 SAAAGT. The V and J ends lost 2 bases and 1 base respectively, with 8 bases between them. The CDR3 reads CASSYVPCQETQYF. As DNA, the CDR3 is TGTGCCAGCAGTTACGTACCCTGCCAAGAGACCCAGTACTTC.

This clonotype is medium-sized within its sample. V gene TRBV10-2 combines with J gene TRBJ2-5; D call uncertain. The germline V gene encodes CDR1 WSHSY and CDR2 SAAADI. V was pared by 8 bases and J by 0 bases, with 16 bases between. CDR3 length: 15 residues. The CDR3 sequence: CASRKPTAHQETQYF. The CDR3 nucleotides read TGCGCCAGCCGGAAACCCACGGCCCACCAAGAGACCCAGTACTTC.

This chain links TRBV29-1 with TRBJ2-5, with D tentatively TRBD1 (5 bases). The V end was cut by 3 bases, the J end by 3 bases, with 8 bases between. This CDR3 region has 12 residues. CDR1 is SQVTM, CDR2 ANQGSEA, per germline. CDR3 region: CSVDRVEETQYF. CDR3 in DNA: TGCAGCGTTGACAGGGTTGAAGAGACCCAGTACTTC.

By frequency in the sample, this clonotype is medium-sized. The chain couples TRBV7-2 to TRBJ2-3; 7 bases line up with TRBD2. CDR1 is SGHTA, CDR2 FQGNSA, per germline. The junction had 8 bases not matched to a gene; V was cut back by 0 bases and J by 5 bases. The CDR3 covers 16 residues. The CDR3 DNA reads as TGTGCCAGCAGCTTAGCGGGAGGGCCGGTTGGAGATACGCAGTATTTT. Translation: CASSLAGGPVGDTQYF.

This clonotype is medium-sized by share. This chain connects TRBV3-1 to TRBJ2-1, with D hard to call. The germline V and J ends were trimmed by 3 bases and 5 bases, with 8 bases remaining between them. This CDR3 has 13 amino acids. The germline gives CDR1 LGHDT, CDR2 YNNKEL (reference sequence). The CDR3 here is CASSHLPNNEQFF. The CDR3 DNA sequence: TGTGCCAGCAGCCACCTCCCGAACAATGAGCAGTTCTTC.

This clonotype has a count of ten or more. This chain uses TRBV12-3 or TRBV12-4 with TRBJ2-1; no clear D gene. This CDR3 is 13 amino acids long. Between the trimmed V and J ends, which lost 3 bases and 10 bases, there was a span of 13 bases. This CDR3 is CASSLSGSGEQFF. For the CDR3, the DNA is TGTGCCAGCAGTTTGTCTGGTAGTGGGGAGCAGTTCTTC.

Sample share makes this clonotype medium-sized. The V and J genes are TRBV20-1 and TRBJ2-1; TRBD2 aligns across 7 bases. The CDR3 has 14 residues. CDR1 is DFQATT and CDR2 is SNEGSKA in the germline V gene (reference sequence). The J segment lost 0 bases and the V segment lost 5 bases, leaving 4 bases of the junction unmatched. CDR3 loop: CSASSGISYNEQFF. CDR3 DNA sequence: TGCAGTGCTTCAAGCGGGATCTCCTACAATGAGCAGTTCTTC.

V usage is TRBV28 and J usage is TRBJ2-1; D possibly corresponds to TRBD1 (6 bases). Germline CDR1 reads MDHEN; CDR2 reads SYDVKM. This CDR3 comprises 14 residues. Trimming shortened V by 10 bases and J by 5 bases, and 18 bases separated the two germline ends. CDR3 residues: CAKSIGTFHNEQFF. In DNA, the CDR3 is TGTGCCAAGAGCATCGGGACATTTCACAATGAGCAGTTCTTC.

Ten or more counts support this clonotype. J is TRBJ2-7 and V is TRBV6-1; D might be TRBD2 (5 bases). Germline V CDR1 and CDR2: MNHNS, SASEGT. Trimming removed 3 bases from V and 0 bases from J, with 15 bases in between. The CDR3 sequence is 16 residues long. DNA for the CDR3: TGTGCCAGCAGTGAGTCCGGACTTCCGAGCTCCTACGAGCAGTACTTC. Translation: CASSESGLPSSYEQYF.

This clonotype is judged medium-sized (0.01 to 0.1%). The DNA for the CDR3 is TGCGCCAGCAGTTTGTGGGAGGGCCGCGATGAGCAGTTCTTC. The encoded protein is CASSLWEGRDEQFF. The chain employs TRBV5-1 and TRBJ2-1; 7 positions agree with TRBD2. The CDR3 runs to 14 residues. Germline V gene lookup returns CDR1 SGHRS and CDR2 YFSETQ. The junction had 10 bases not matched to a gene; V was cut back by 5 bases and J by 8 bases. The whole variable domain, remainder taken from reference TRBV5-1 and TRBJ2-1, is KAGVTQTPRYLIKTRGQQVTLSCSPISGHRSVSWYQQTPGQGLQFLFEYFSETQRNKGNFPGRFSGRQFSNSRSEMNVSTLELGDSALYLCASSLWEGRDEQFFGPGTRLTVL.

This clonotype came up many times. This sequence joins TRBV20-1 and TRBJ2-1; 14 bases match TRBD2. CDR1 is DFQATT, CDR2 SNEGSKA, per germline (reference sequence). CDR3 size: 17 residues. V shed 0 bases and J 6 bases; nucleotides not matched to a gene: 7. CDR3: CSARDLGLAGVGNEQFF. The CDR3 DNA reads as TGCAGTGCTAGAGACCTGGGACTAGCGGGAGTTGGCAATGAGCAGTTCTTC.

This clonotype is medium-sized (0.01 to 0.1%). The CDR3 loop is CASSWFSPSTDTQYF. In DNA, the CDR3 is TGTGCCAGCAGTTGGTTCTCGCCTAGCACAGATACGCAGTATTTT. J is TRBJ2-3 and V is TRBV12-3 or TRBV12-4; no firm D call. V dropped 4 bases and J dropped 0 bases, with 11 bases sitting between them. The CDR3 loop spans 15 amino acids.

This clonotype was seen repeatedly, ten times or more. This chain links TRBV12-3 or TRBV12-4 with TRBJ1-2; D unclear. The V and J ends lost 5 bases and 6 bases respectively, with 13 bases between them. This CDR3 has 13 residues. CDR3 DNA: TGTGCCAGCAGTCCTATTGGGGAGGATGGCTACACCTTC. Translation gives CASSPIGEDGYTF.

This clonotype was counted ten times or more. The final CDR3 position lacks the conserved phenylalanine or tryptophan, pointing to a likely read error. V is TRBV27 and J is TRBJ2-7; D is perhaps TRBD1 (6 bases). Trimming took 6 bases from V and 3 from J, leaving 12 bases between them. The CDR3 extends over 13 amino acids. The germline V gene has CDR1 MNHEY and CDR2 SMNVEV (reference sequence). The CDR3 coding sequence is TGTGCCAGCAGCAGGACAGCCAGCTACGAGCAGTACTAC. This encodes CASSRTASYEQYY.

This clonotype ranks as medium-sized. The chain combines TRBV20-1 with TRBJ1-1, with D possibly TRBD1 on 6 matching bases. This CDR3 spans 14 amino acids. Germline-derived CDR1 and CDR2 are DFQATT and SNEGSKA (reference sequence). Trimming stripped 6 bases from V and 4 bases from J, with 18 bases between. The CDR3 sequence is CSALVGGDRTEAFF. The DNA of the CDR3 is TGCAGTGCCCTGGTGGGGGGCGACCGCACTGAAGCTTTCTTT.

This clonotype was counted ten times or more. V is TRBV7-9 and J is TRBJ2-3, with D perhaps TRBD2 (6 bases). Germline V gives CDR1 SEHNR, CDR2 FQNEAQ (reference sequence). V lost 5 bases to trimming and J lost 3 bases, with 18 bases between them. There are 16 residues in the CDR3. CDR3 sequence: CASSPGGEVETDTQYF. CDR3 nucleotides: TGTGCCAGCAGCCCCGGAGGGGAGGTCGAAACAGATACGCAGTATTTT.

This clonotype appeared many times. The chain uses TRBV9 and TRBJ1-2; 8 nucleotides agree with TRBD1. The germline V gene encodes CDR1 SGDLS and CDR2 YYNGEE. The CDR3 spans 16 residues. The junction had 10 bases not matched to a gene; V was cut back by 3 bases and J by 3 bases. The CDR3 spells CASSATKTGVDYGYTF. The CDR3 nucleotides are TGTGCCAGCAGCGCCACAAAGACAGGGGTAGACTATGGCTACACCTTC.

There are a few counts of this clonotype. V gene TRBV14 combines with J gene TRBJ2-1, with D unresolved. V lost 0 bases to trimming and J lost 6 bases, with 9 bases between them. The length of the CDR3 is 14 residues. Germline V gives CDR1 SGHDN, CDR2 FVKESK. Here the CDR3 reads CASSQDALSNEQFF. In DNA, the CDR3 is TGTGCCAGCAGCCAAGATGCGCTATCCAATGAGCAGTTCTTC.

The chain joins TRBV7-2 to TRBJ2-7; 11 nucleotides match TRBD2. Trimming took 5 bases from V and 2 from J; bases not matched to a gene: 5. The CDR3 loop spans 15 amino acids. The germline CDR1 and CDR2 sequences are SGHTA and FQGNSA. The CDR3 region is CTSSHQLAGAYEQYF. The CDR3 DNA sequence: TGTACCAGCAGCCACCAACTAGCGGGAGCCTACGAGCAGTACTTC.

This clonotype was picked up a small number of times. The junction shows a germline mismatch at one end, possibly a read error. V gene TRBV6-1 combines with J gene TRBJ2-1; D possibly corresponds to TRBD1 (5 bases). The CDR3 spans 15 residues. CDR1 MNHNS and CDR2 SASEGT come from the germline V gene. The CDR3 nucleotides read TGTGCCAGCAGGCTGGACAATGGCGCCTACAGTGAGCAGTTCTTC. As protein: CASRLDNGAYSEQFF.

This clonotype was seen only a few times. As DNA, the CDR3 is TGTGCCAGCAGTGAACCCCGGTCCCACAAAGAGACCCAGTACTTC. Residues: CASSEPRSHKETQYF. V usage is TRBV2 and J usage is TRBJ2-5; D unclear. The germline V gene has CDR1 SNHLY and CDR2 FYNNEI. V lost 2 bases and J lost 3, with 13 bases in between. The CDR3 has 15 residues.

In this sample, this clonotype turned up many times. This chain connects TRBV12-3 or TRBV12-4 to TRBJ2-5; 14 positions agree with TRBD2. V shed 5 bases and J 1 base; nucleotides not matched to a gene: 0. The CDR3 sequence is 15 residues long. The CDR3 protein is CASSGLAGGQETQYF. For the CDR3, the DNA is TGTGCCAGCAGTGGACTAGCGGGGGGCCAAGAGACCCAGTACTTC.

As to this clonotype: A much larger clone lies a single base off, so this may be a read error. V usage is TRBV6-5 and J usage is TRBJ1-1, with no clear D. Germline CDR1 MNHEY, CDR2 SVGAGI. The CDR3 loop spans 13 amino acids. The DNA for the CDR3 is TGTGCCAGCAGTTATCATACAAACACTGAAGCTTCCTTT. It translates to CASSYHTNTEASF.

A single count supports this clonotype. The chain recombines TRBV7-6 with TRBJ1-2; the D gene is possibly TRBD1 (6 bases). V lost 5 bases and J lost 8, with 24 bases in between. Germline CDR1 is SGHVS and CDR2 is FNYEAQ. The length of the CDR3 is 16 residues. The CDR3 here is CASSPRGRGAPEGYTF. CDR3 coding DNA: TGTGCCAGCAGCCCGAGAGGTCGGGGGGCACCAGAGGGCTACACCTTC.

This clonotype was found many times. The chain joins TRBV27 to TRBJ1-5, with no clear D. V dropped 3 bases and J dropped 2 bases, with 8 bases sitting between them. Germline V gives CDR1 MNHEY, CDR2 SMNVEV (reference sequence). This CDR3 is built from 14 residues. This CDR3 reads CASSLRVGNQPQHF. The DNA for the CDR3 is TGTGCCAGCAGTTTGAGGGTTGGCAATCAGCCCCAGCATTTT.

The sample holds many counts of this clonotype. The chain carries TRBV4-3 and TRBJ2-7; D possibly corresponds to TRBD1 (6 bases). Germline lookup yields CDR1 LGHNA and CDR2 YSLEER. CDR3 length: 15 amino acids. V was clipped by 0 bases and J by 7 bases, with 16 bases between them. The CDR3 here is CASSQERGLIYEQYF. In DNA, the CDR3 is TGCGCCAGCAGCCAAGAAAGGGGGTTGATTTATGAGCAGTACTTC.

This clonotype showed up many times. V is TRBV27 and J is TRBJ2-7, with 12 bases fitting TRBD2. This CDR3 comprises 17 residues. Per the germline V gene, CDR1 is MNHEY and CDR2 is SMNVEV (reference sequence). The J segment lost 5 bases and the V segment lost 3 bases, leaving 11 bases of the junction unmatched. CDR3 in DNA: TGTGCCAGCAGTTTCGTGGGGGAGACTAGCGGGAGCCACGAGCAGTACTTC. Protein product: CASSFVGETSGSHEQYF.

About this clonotype itself: Being one base from a much bigger clone, this may be a read error. The DNA for the CDR3 is TGCAGCGCGGATCCAGCAGTGAACACTGAAGCTTTCTTT. This encodes CSADPAVNTEAFF. The rearrangement uses TRBV29-1 and TRBJ1-1, with no clear D. The CDR3 consists of 13 residues. Trimming removed 7 bases at V and 0 bases at J, with 12 bases between. CDR1 is SQVTM, CDR2 ANQGSEA, per germline. Full variable domain (rest looked up from reference TRBV29-1 and TRBJ1-1): SAVISQKPSRDICQRGTSLTIQCQVDSQVTMMFWYRQQPGQSLTLIATANQGSEATYESGFVIDKFPISRPNLTFSTLTVSNMSPEDSSIYLCSADPAVNTEAFFGQGTRLTVV.

This chain uses TRBV28 with TRBJ2-2; 7 positions match TRBD2. The germline V gene encodes CDR1 MDHEN and CDR2 SYDVKM. Trimming at V came to 4 bases and at J to 3 bases, leaving 8 bases not matched to a gene. The CDR3 is 16 amino acids. For the CDR3, the DNA is TGTGCCAGCAGTTCATGGGGCGGGGGAGACACCGGGGAGCTGTTTTTT. Translating it yields CASSSWGGGDTGELFF.

Regarding this clonotype: One junction end disagrees with the germline gene, perhaps due to a read error. The chain links TRBV24-1 to TRBJ1-1, with D tentatively TRBD1 (6 bases). Germline V gives CDR1 KGHDR, CDR2 SFDVKD. This CDR3 region has 13 residues. The CDR3 here is CATNDQGRTEAFF. Written as DNA, the CDR3 is TGTGCCACCAATGATCAGGGGCGAACTGAAGCTTTCTTT.

The chain recombines TRBV5-4 with TRBJ2-5, with 7 bases lining up with TRBD1. Germline V gives CDR1 SGHNT, CDR2 YYREEE (reference sequence). V lost 4 bases to trimming and J lost 2 bases; unmatched junction nucleotides: 8. This CDR3 contains 15 residues. The CDR3 DNA sequence: TGTGCCAGCAGCGGTCGACAGGGCGATCAAGAGACCCAGTACTTC. Translation: CASSGRQGDQETQYF.